This T cell receptor (beta chain) emerged from a study of control samples from healthy donors and cancer patients. Clones were sequenced by immunoSEQ multiplex PCR, and TCRdb holds only the in-frame ones, with some missing. The data hold over 150,000 clones, with around 92% observed a single time. This CDR3 region has 16 residues. CDR1 and CDR2 from the germline V gene are SEHNR and FQNEAQ (reference sequence). Between the trimmed V and J ends, which lost 5 bases and 3 bases, there was a span of 19 bases. This sequence originates from a woman aged 40 to 50 in good health. The J gene is TRBJ1-2, the V gene TRBV7-9; weak D call: TRBD1 (5 bases). Sequencing input: blood. CDR3 in amino acids: CASSPRDSGYDYGYTF. The CDR3 nucleotides read TGTGCCAGCAGCCCCAGGGATAGTGGGTATGACTATGGCTACACCTTC.